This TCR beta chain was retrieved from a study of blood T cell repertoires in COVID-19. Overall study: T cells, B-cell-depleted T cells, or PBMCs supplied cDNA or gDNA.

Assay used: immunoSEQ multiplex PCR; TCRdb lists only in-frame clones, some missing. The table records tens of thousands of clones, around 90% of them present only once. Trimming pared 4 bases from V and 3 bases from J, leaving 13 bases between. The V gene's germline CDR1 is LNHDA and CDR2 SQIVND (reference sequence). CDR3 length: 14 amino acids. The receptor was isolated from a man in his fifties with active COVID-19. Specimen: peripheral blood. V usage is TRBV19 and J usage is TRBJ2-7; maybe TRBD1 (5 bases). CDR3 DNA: TGTGCCAGTAGTACGCAGGGTCTGGGCTACGAGCAGTACTTC. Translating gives CASSTQGLGYEQYF.